This T cell receptor (beta chain) came from a study of cytomegalovirus exposure and HLA in healthy donors (dated by TCRdb to about 2017). Regarding the study in general: An earlier analysis of some 500 of the donors reported approximately 290 Gb of sequence data and around 110 million unique TCR beta sequences from about 179 million T cells. Five DR-DQ haplotypes were handled as single units for association and clustering, since linkage in the cohort was strong. To study patterns of TCR occurrence, a later analysis re-analyzed previously published TCR beta repertoires from hundreds of donors and added high-resolution HLA genotyping. Among about 400 genotyped donors of the cohort, an average of around 250,000 unique TCR beta nucleotide sequences was sequenced per donor, of which 15% to 20% were non-productive. To predict cytomegalovirus infection status, the study brought together high-throughput TCR immunosequencing, statistical association of individual TCRs with disease status, and machine learning. The genetic ancestry cluster associated with self-reported Caucasian donors included about 84% of the 398 genotyped donors. About 330 gigabases of sequencing data and around 88 million unique TCR sequences made up an early release that covered some 640 HLA-typed donors. A separate validation cohort of roughly 130 different subjects was used in addition to the roughly 700-subject first cohort. HLA typing included class I and class II loci at four-digit resolution. The later analysis used no new phenotypic data to find candidate immune exposures, relying instead on TCR beta sequences and their occurrence across donors. Typing coverage varied by locus: roughly 629-640 donors for A, B, C, DRB1 and DQB1; more than 500 for DQA1; about 570 for DPA1; under 490 for DPB1. Every discovery cohort repertoire had been produced on one sequencing platform. A later genetic analysis used genome-wide SNP genotypes for about 65% of the 666 donors, treating that subset as a discovery cohort. The study aimed to test whether signatures of past pathogen exposure could be identified by cataloging public T cell receptors. Alongside the repertoire data, information on donor age, sex, ethnicity and CMV serostatus was compiled. To decide whether each TCR beta V gene segment behaved as functional or pseudogenic, an earlier analysis of 587 of the donors relied on high-throughput TCR beta sequencing. Using immunosequencing, the study profiled T cell repertoires from 640 or so subjects and related those repertoires to cytomegalovirus serostatus. Beyond this particular receptor, the publication reports: According to a later genetic analysis, donors in an Asian-associated ancestry cluster had fewer N-insertions in productive TCRs than the approximately 700-donor mean. A later analysis found that most CMV-associated TCR beta chains appeared HLA-restricted, with HLA associations seemingly driven largely by CMV exposure. An earlier analysis of 450 to 750 of the donors showed that most TCR beta V segments appeared in productive rearrangements either about 87% or about 30% of the time, which broadly matched IMGT annotations. Fewer than 20 rarely observed V segments, including chromosome 9 orphons, were excluded from the earlier analysis of 550 to 700 of the donors because counts were too low. A few of the identified cytomegalovirus-associated TCR beta chains were confirmed in vitro to be specific for cytomegalovirus antigens. Because HLA typing was missing for some donors at each locus, association tests included only the typed subset. A further reported finding was that TCR beta sequences accurately predicted the HLA-A and HLA-B alleles for most subjects in the first cohort. Most TCR sequences were observed very rarely across donors, whereas some public TCRs were present in many individuals. In a later analysis, TCR association rates were found to vary across HLA loci, with the most associated TCRs seen for DRB1 alleles and the fewest for HLA-C alleles. In a later analysis, about 17,000 TCR beta sequences were associated with specific HLA alleles at a false discovery rate of 0.05. Assigning TCR associations to individual alleles was difficult when HLA alleles, especially DR and DQ, strongly co-occurred. A later genetic analysis associated a missense DCLRE1C variant with V-gene and J-gene trimming of TCR beta chains, and an independent cohort replicated the association. A cluster of highly shared sequence variants was judged likely to represent a technical artifact of the sequencing pipeline. Only TCR beta chains were sequenced in this cohort, and the absence of alpha or paired-chain data limited detectable features. According to a later analysis, parvovirus B19, influenza, CMV and Epstein-Barr virus appeared linked to several top co-occurrence clusters. The only immune exposure information available for the cohort was CMV serostatus. The study gave a list of under 200 TCR beta chains associated with cytomegalovirus. A later analysis found that HLA-associated TCR beta chains were more clonally expanded and had lower generation probabilities than equally common non-associated chains. According to the authors, the approach could potentially be generalized to other disease states and immunological phenotypes. The 87-base-pair reads could not distinguish some IMGT-functional V segments, including TRBV6-2 and TRBV6-3, so those segments were excluded. The classifier was reported to diagnose cytomegalovirus status with high specificity and sensitivity in both the original and validation cohorts. Linkage disequilibrium might explain the correlated functional status among segregating V segments, but an unknown experimental factor could not be excluded. Sequencing depth was assumed to be roughly uniform across donors in the presence/absence analyses, though that assumption may not hold.

This clone was recorded only once. What antigen it recognizes has not been identified. One base away there is no much larger clone; base qualities are not given. CDR1 MNHEY and CDR2 SVGAGI are derived from the germline V gene. V loses 3 bases of germline sequence and J loses 9 bases, and the interval between the two ends is 17 bases. CDR3 length: 14 amino acids, cysteine to phenylalanine. Of the read, only the CDR3 DNA is kept; its 42 bases are in frame from base 1. The cohort comprised several hundred healthy bone marrow donors. Cohort members were all nominally healthy when sampled, although unrecorded immune exposures were likely present. The donor tested CMV seronegative and was one of the 352 seronegative cohort members. Each donor provided a peripheral blood sample, and peripheral blood mononuclear cells were used for TCR beta sequencing. The Qiagen DNeasy Blood Extraction Kit was used to extract genomic DNA from the blood cell samples.

The method behind the library was the immunoSEQ multiplex PCR assay. A mixture of 60 forward primers for TCR Vbeta segments and 13 reverse primers for TCR Jbeta segments was used in the multiplex PCR. A multiplex PCR assay on genomic DNA amplified the CDR3 region of rearranged TCR beta genes. On the Illumina HiSeq System, the amplified TCR beta libraries were sequenced as 87-base-pair reads. The authors processed their data as follows. Across the 500 to 750 repertoires, a later analysis counted 60 million to 90 million unique TCR beta chains, approximately 10 million of which were shared by at least two donors. Raw reads were error-corrected and collapsed into unique sequences by a nearest-neighbor algorithm in which closely related sequences were merged to remove PCR and sequencing errors. Alignment of CDR3 sequences to IMGT reference sequences was used to assign V, D and J gene segments. Each retained sequence needed at least a six-nucleotide match to both a V gene segment and a J gene segment. Rearrangements were called productive when the CDR3 lacked stop codons and stayed in frame with V and J; all others were non-productive. Following IMGT convention, CDR3 was defined as the stretch from the second conserved V-encoded cysteine up to the conserved J-encoded phenylalanine. Sequences without an unambiguous match to a single V gene segment were excluded from the earlier analysis of 500 to 700 of the donors. An earlier analysis of just under 600 of the donors called V segments functional above 56.7% productive rearrangements and segregating when the between-donor standard deviation exceeded 5%. A statistical classification framework was developed to diagnose cytomegalovirus status using the catalog of TCR beta chain sequences. In a later analysis, V and J genes were assigned by comparing TCR nucleotide sequences against IMGT/GENE-DB human TR gene sequences. A later analysis assigned CDR3 sequences and most-parsimonious VDJ recombination scenarios with the TCRdist pipeline. In a later analysis, each TCR beta chain was defined by its CDR3 amino acid sequence together with its V-gene family, and reads without a unique V-gene family were excluded. In a later analysis, 500 to 700 highly shared, low-generation-probability nucleotide sequences were removed to address suspected cross-contamination and a sequencing artifact. In a later analysis, a clonal expansion index was calculated for each public chain from normalized within-repertoire ranks of inferred template counts. In a later analysis, generation probabilities were computed with a VDJ recombination model fitted to out-of-frame rearrangements, and the resulting probabilities were checked against IGoR. A later analysis scored TCR-TCR, TCR-HLA and TCR-CMV co-occurrence with hypergeometric tests, applying a repertoire-size bias correction to TCR pairs. To estimate false discovery rates, a later analysis permuted the HLA or CMV assignments 20 times. In a later analysis, co-occurring TCRs were grouped with DBSCAN, and TCRdist sequence similarity was added when clustering was performed within HLA-allele-positive subsets. For co-occurrence clustering, repertoires with fewer than 30,000 or more than 120,000 public chains were excluded, along with a handful of repertoires with anomalous nucleotide sharing. The clones in this table, taken by TCRdb from immuneACCESS, are in-frame only. Not every clone is retained; where verified, under half of the shortfall comes from an unresolved V gene, and the cause of the rest is unknown. D and trimming come from the DNA, and the V and J calls and clone size come from that table. Here the sample has more than 130,000 clones; around 77% occur a single time. The top ten hold approximately 2.3% of the sample.

The chain employs TRBV6-5 and TRBJ1-1; the D gene is perhaps TRBD1, on 5 matching bases. The specimen sequenced was PBMCs. This receptor was taken from a man aged 25-45 years in good health and CMV-seronegative. In nucleotides, the sequence is TGTGCCAGCAGTTATAGCCAGGGCGCAGGAAAAGCTTTCTTT. Translated, it reads CASSYSQGAGKAFF.